This T cell receptor beta chain was obtained from a study of Graves' ophthalmopathy and Graves' hyperthyroidism. The authors amplified TCR beta CDR3 regions from RNA transcripts. HTBI primers served in a first-round RT-PCR, which a second-round multiplex PCR followed. From the multiplex PCR reads, TCRdb called clonotypes with MiXCR, one entry per CDR3 protein. The sample records 740,000 or so distinct CDR3 sequences, roughly 40% being singletons. Isolation of PBMCs was performed using 9.5 to 10 ml of fresh peripheral blood. This CDR3 is built from 15 residues. Unmatched junction bases numbered 7, after V lost 5 bases and J lost 1 base. CDR1 is SEHNR, CDR2 FQNEAQ, per germline (reference sequence).

This chain links TRBV7-9 with TRBJ1-1; 7 positions match TRBD1. The TCR comes from an adult man with Graves' ophthalmopathy. Sequenced: peripheral blood. The CDR3 reads CASSIEQGRNTEAFF. The CDR3 DNA reads as TGTGCCAGCAGCATAGAACAGGGGCGGAACACTGAAGCTTTCTTT. The variable domain in full, with the rest retrieved from reference TRBV7-9 and TRBJ1-1, is DTGVSQNPRHKITKRGQNVTFRCDPISEHNRLYWYRQTLGQGPEFLTYFQNEAQLEKSRLLSDRFSAERPKGSFSTLEIQRTEQGDSAMYLCASSIEQGRNTEAFFGQGTRLTVV.